A single sample is the source of the 27 T cell receptor beta chains below, sequenced in a study of blood T cell repertoires in COVID-19. Assay used: immunoSEQ multiplex PCR; TCRdb lists only in-frame clones, some missing. This repertoire shows tens of thousands of clones, about 82% found once; its top ten account for roughly 9.3%. The sample taken for sequencing was peripheral blood. These receptors were taken from a man between 45 and 60 years old with COVID-19, enrolled during active disease.

The V and J genes are TRBV18 and TRBJ2-7, with 12 bases fitting TRBD2. V was pared by 3 bases and J by 1 base, with 1 base of the junction left unmatched. Germline loops: CDR1 KGHSH, CDR2 LQKENI. The CDR3 is made up of 15 amino acids. CDR3 amino acids: CASSPGLAGSYEQYF. CDR3 coding DNA: TGTGCCAGCTCACCCGGACTAGCGGGATCCTACGAGCAGTACTTC.

This clone has more than one count but fewer than ten. This chain's CDR3 is CASSLDSQPQHF. In nucleotides, the CDR3 is TGTGCCAGCAGCTTAGATAGTCAGCCCCAGCATTTT. The V call is TRBV7-2, the J call TRBJ1-5; the D is unclear. Per germline, CDR1 SGHTA and CDR2 FQGNSA. The CDR3 length is 12 residues. With 1 base removed from V and 6 bases from J, the gap between germline ends came to 4 bases.

J is TRBJ2-7 and V is TRBV28; TRBD1 aligns across 9 bases. The CDR3 contains 16 residues. Losses at the gene ends were 1 base for V and 1 base for J; bases not matched to a gene: 5. In germline, CDR1 is MDHEN, CDR2 SYDVKM. The CDR3 is CASSLLGTGPSYEQYF. The CDR3 region has the DNA TGTGCCAGCAGTTTATTAGGGACAGGGCCGTCCTACGAGCAGTACTTC.

The chain uses TRBV11-2 and TRBJ1-2, with 9 bases matching TRBD1. J lost 4 bases, V lost 5 bases, and 11 bases had no gene match. This CDR3 is built from 16 residues. Germline V gene sequence: CDR1 SGHAT, CDR2 FQNNGV. The CDR3 nucleotides read TGTGCCAGCAGCCTGGGTACAGGGGGCGCTGGCTATGGCTACACCTTC. It is translated as CASSLGTGGAGYGYTF.

The chain has TRBV29-1 and TRBJ2-7; possibly TRBD2 for D (6 bases). V lost 4 bases to trimming and J lost 0 bases, with 10 bases between them. The CDR3 length is 13 residues. CDR1 is SQVTM and CDR2 is ANQGSEA in the germline V gene. This chain's CDR3 is CSVARGNSYEQYF. The CDR3 bases are TGCAGCGTTGCTCGGGGGAACTCCTACGAGCAGTACTTC.

V is TRBV28 and J is TRBJ1-5, with D perhaps TRBD1 (6 bases). The CDR3 is 16 amino acids. Trimming pared 5 bases from V and 4 bases from J, leaving 18 bases between. Germline CDR1 MDHEN, CDR2 SYDVKM. This CDR3 reads CASSRNTGTKNQPQHF. In DNA form, the CDR3 reads TGTGCCAGCAGTCGAAACACCGGGACAAAGAATCAGCCCCAGCATTTT.

The rearrangement links TRBV28 to TRBJ2-5, with TRBD1 identical over 8 bases. With 3 bases clipped from V and 5 bases from J, the junction kept 5 bases outside the gene matches. Per germline, CDR1 MDHEN and CDR2 SYDVKM. CDR3 size: 14 residues. The CDR3 DNA is TGTGCCAGCAGTTTGGACAGGGCGGGCGAGACCCAGTACTTC. Protein product: CASSLDRAGETQYF.

The chain combines TRBV11-3 with TRBJ2-1, with D possibly being TRBD1 (5 bases). The germline V gene encodes CDR1 SGHNT and CDR2 YENEEA. CDR3 length: 12 residues. The V gene lost 1 base and the J gene lost 8 bases, with 6 bases spanning the gap. The CDR3 spells CASSLGRDEQFF. In DNA form, the CDR3 reads TGTGCCAGCAGCTTAGGCAGGGATGAGCAGTTCTTC.

The chain joins TRBV28 to TRBJ1-1, with 8 bases lining up with TRBD1. There are 14 residues in the CDR3. After removal of 6 bases from V and 4 bases from J, the junction contained 7 bases not matched to a gene. CDR1 MDHEN and CDR2 SYDVKM come from the germline V gene. In DNA form, the CDR3 reads TGTGCCAGCAGCCCTCCGACAGGGGTCACTGAAGCTTTCTTT. Protein: CASSPPTGVTEAFF.

Concerning this clone: This CDR3 is also generated by other DNA sequences in the sample. This rearrangement joins TRBV28 to TRBJ2-7, with 9 bases fitting TRBD1. The ends lost 6 bases at V and 3 bases at J; junction bases unmatched: 3. Germline CDR1 MDHEN, CDR2 SYDVKM. The CDR3 is made up of 13 amino acids. The chain's CDR3 is CASSLGQGYEQYF. CDR3 coding DNA: TGTGCCAGCAGCCTGGGACAGGGCTACGAGCAGTACTTC. Drawing the rest from reference TRBV28 and TRBJ2-7, the complete variable domain is DVKVTQSSRYLVKRTGEKVFLECVQDMDHENMFWYRQDPGLGLRLIYFSYDVKMKEKGDIPEGYSVSREKKERFSLILESASTNQTSMYLCASSLGQGYEQYFGPGTRLTVT.

The chain carries TRBV5-5 and TRBJ2-1; TRBD2 agrees at 13 bases. This CDR3 has 16 amino acids. CDR1 and CDR2 from the germline V gene are SGHKS and YYEKEE (reference sequence). J was trimmed by 10 bases and V by 6 bases; bases with no gene match: 13. This CDR3 reads CASTLATSGRRREQFF. As DNA, the CDR3 is TGTGCCAGCACCCTCGCGACTAGCGGGAGGAGGAGGGAGCAGTTCTTC.

This rearrangement joins TRBV18 to TRBJ1-1; possible D gene TRBD1, 6 bases. The ends were cut back, 4 bases at V and 4 bases at J, with 16 bases in the middle. CDR1 and CDR2 (germline): KGHSH, LQKENI. The CDR3 totals 15 residues. The CDR3 DNA reads TGTGCCAGCTCACGGGCGCAGGGGATTATCACTGAAGCTTTCTTT. Protein product: CASSRAQGIITEAFF.

The chain carries TRBV28 and TRBJ1-1; D ambiguous. The germline V gene encodes CDR1 MDHEN and CDR2 SYDVKM. Trimming removed 3 bases from V and 2 bases from J, with 10 bases in between. The CDR3 sequence is 14 residues long. The DNA of the CDR3 is TGTGCCAGCAGTTTGGATGCGGTCAACACTGAAGCTTTCTTT. It encodes CASSLDAVNTEAFF.

This chain links TRBV29-1 with TRBJ2-7; maybe TRBD2 (5 bases). Per germline, CDR1 SQVTM and CDR2 ANQGSEA. The CDR3 runs to 11 residues. V was clipped by 8 bases and J by 2 bases, with 10 bases between them. The CDR3 spells CSTGNAYEQYF. CDR3 DNA sequence: TGCAGCACCGGGAATGCCTACGAGCAGTACTTC.

The V call is TRBV28, the J call TRBJ2-1; TRBD2 matches 9 bases. The CDR3 totals 15 residues. Trimming cost V 2 bases and J 9 bases; bases outside gene matches: 8. Germline V lookup: CDR1 MDHEN, CDR2 SYDVKM. CDR3 DNA sequence: TGTGCCAGCAGTTTAGCGGGAGGGCAGAGGGGTGAGCAGTTCTTC. This sequence encodes CASSLAGGQRGEQFF.

This chain's CDR3 is CSARIAYEQYF. In DNA, the CDR3 is TGCAGTGCTAGAATCGCCTACGAGCAGTACTTC. The chain employs TRBV20-1 and TRBJ2-7; D not resolved. This CDR3 region has 11 residues. Germline lookup yields CDR1 DFQATT and CDR2 SNEGSKA (reference sequence). V was pared by 2 bases and J by 2 bases, with 4 bases between.

The V and J genes are TRBV12-3 or TRBV12-4 and TRBJ1-3; D not resolved. The CDR3 runs 13 residues. Trimming stripped 1 base from V and 6 bases from J, with 7 bases between. CDR3: CASSLVGENTIYF. In DNA, the CDR3 is TGTGCCAGCAGTTTAGTCGGGGAAAACACCATATATTTT.

V usage is TRBV30 and J usage is TRBJ2-7; 16 nucleotides match TRBD2. Per germline, CDR1 GTSNPN and CDR2 SVGIG (reference sequence). The junction had 5 bases not matched to a gene; V was cut back by 0 bases and J by 0 bases. The CDR3 length is 18 residues. This CDR3 reads CAWSVGGLAGGSSYEQYF. Written as DNA, the CDR3 is TGTGCCTGGAGTGTAGGGGGACTAGCGGGAGGGAGCTCCTACGAGCAGTACTTC.

The chain is built from TRBV11-3 and TRBJ2-1; weak D call: TRBD2 (6 bases). The CDR3 sequence is 17 residues long. Germline loops: CDR1 SGHNT, CDR2 YENEEA. V was shortened by 1 base and J by 5 bases, with 18 bases between the two germline ends. The CDR3 here is CASSLGLAIILNNEQFF. The CDR3 DNA follows: TGTGCCAGCAGCTTAGGCCTAGCGATTATTCTTAACAATGAGCAGTTCTTC. Filled out from reference TRBV11-3 and TRBJ2-1, the complete variable domain reads EAGVVQSPRYKIIEKKQPVAFWCNPISGHNTLYWYLQNLGQGPELLIRYENEEAVDDSQLPKDRFSAERLKGVDSTLKIQPAELGDSAVYLCASSLGLAIILNNEQFFGPGTRLTVL.

The CDR3: CASRKQLEPLHF. Here the CDR3 DNA reads TGTGCCAGCAGGAAACAGTTGGAACCCCTCCACTTT. The chain joins TRBV28 to TRBJ1-6; no definite D call. CDR1 and CDR2 from the germline V gene are MDHEN and SYDVKM. V was clipped by 6 bases and J by 12 bases, with 12 bases between them. This CDR3 is built from 12 residues.

The chain's CDR3 is CASGNRGLSPSYEQYF. The CDR3 DNA reads as TGTGCCAGCGGGAATAGGGGACTGTCCCCCTCCTACGAGCAGTACTTC. This chain connects TRBV6-6 to TRBJ2-7, with D perhaps TRBD2 (6 bases). Per the germline V gene, CDR1 is MNHNY and CDR2 is SVGAGI (reference sequence). The V gene lost 8 bases and the J gene lost 0 bases, with 20 bases spanning the gap. This CDR3 has 16 residues.

This clone turned up a few times. CDR3 nucleotide sequence: TGCGCCAGCAGCTTGAATAGCGGGAGCTACGAGCAGTACTTC. Its protein product is CASSLNSGSYEQYF. The chain carries TRBV5-1 and TRBJ2-7; 9 nucleotides line up with TRBD2. Losses at the gene ends were 1 base for V and 3 bases for J; bases not matched to a gene: 2. CDR3 size: 14 residues. Germline V gene lookup returns CDR1 SGHRS and CDR2 YFSETQ.

The V call is TRBV5-4, the J call TRBJ2-1; 8 nucleotides match TRBD1. Germline-derived CDR1 and CDR2 are SGHNT and YYREEE (reference sequence). The CDR3 sequence is 15 residues long. The junction had 3 bases not matched to a gene; V was cut back by 4 bases and J by 0 bases. CDR3 in amino acids: CASSPGQGSYNEQFF. The CDR3 DNA sequence: TGTGCCAGCAGCCCAGGACAGGGCTCCTACAATGAGCAGTTCTTC.

The gene calls are TRBV5-1 and TRBJ1-6; D may be TRBD1 (5 bases). V lost 1 base and J 3 bases, leaving 8 bases between the germline ends. This CDR3 has 15 residues. CDR1 and CDR2 (germline): SGHRS, YFSETQ. The CDR3 region is CASSLQGHYNSPLHF. CDR3 bases: TGCGCCAGCAGCTTGCAGGGCCACTATAATTCACCCCTCCACTTT.

CDR3 protein: CSAGEGLNSGNTIYF. The CDR3 DNA reads as TGCAGCGCCGGGGAGGGACTGAACTCTGGAAACACCATATATTTT. The chain employs TRBV29-1 and TRBJ1-3; tentative D call: TRBD1 (5 bases). Trimming cost V 7 bases and J 0 bases, with 16 bases left between them. The CDR3 consists of 15 residues. Germline V gene lookup returns CDR1 SQVTM and CDR2 ANQGSEA.

The chain couples TRBV9 to TRBJ1-2; D is undetermined. Trimming removed 3 bases from V and 3 bases from J, with 12 bases in between. This CDR3 region has 14 residues. Germline V gives CDR1 SGDLS, CDR2 YYNGEE. For the CDR3, the DNA is TGTGCCAGCAGCGCCGAGTCTGCCTACTATGGCTACACCTTC. Amino acids: CASSAESAYYGYTF.

This chain links TRBV18 with TRBJ1-1, with 8 bases matching TRBD1. The V gene's germline CDR1 is KGHSH and CDR2 LQKENI. The CDR3 is 15 residues long. After removal of 4 bases from V and 2 bases from J, the junction contained 6 bases not matched to a gene. CDR3 in amino acids: CASSLMTGENTEAFF. CDR3 DNA sequence: TGTGCCAGCTCACTGATGACAGGGGAAAACACTGAAGCTTTCTTT. Full variable domain (rest looked up from reference TRBV18 and TRBJ1-1): NAGVMQNPRHLVRRRGQEARLRCSPMKGHSHVYWYRQLPEEGLKFMVYLQKENIIDESGMPKERFSAEFPKEGPSILRIQQVVRGDSAAYFCASSLMTGENTEAFFGQGTRLTVV.